This entry features one T cell receptor beta chain sequence. Its antigen is still unknown. Base qualities are missing; no much larger clone stands one base away. The data were taken from a study of T-cell memory formation after mild COVID-19 (dated by TCRdb to about 2021). The study in broad terms: Most TCR sequence clusters were specific to one of the two donors. In a couple of donors, T-cell clones that expanded and contracted after mild COVID-19 were tracked by sequencing TCRalpha and TCRbeta repertoires over time. The cohort was made up of two young adult volunteers, one female and one male, who were previously healthy. What the research found in general, with its limitations: Some responding clones were detected in pre-infection memory, suggesting pre-existing cross-reactive memory T cells joined the SARS-CoV-2 response. Balanced CD4/CD8 phenotypes were observed for clones contracting from day 15 to 85, whereas a bias towards CD4+ was observed for a second wave of clones expanding from day 15 to 37. The study covered only a couple of mild cases, and larger cohorts including severe cases with pre-infection samples were considered necessary. SARS-CoV-2 specificity of the second-wave clones peaking on day 37 was not confirmed. Contracting CD4+ clones appeared mostly in the CM and EM memory subsets, whereas CD8+ clones were enriched in EMRA.

Ficoll-Paque density gradient centrifugation was used to isolate PBMCs. Via the germline V gene (reference sequence), CDR1 is SGHNT and CDR2 YYREEE. CDR3 length: 15 amino acids, cysteine to phenylalanine. Of all the DNA, just the CDR3 is kept, 45 bases in frame from base 1. The trim is 10 bases for V and 7 bases for J, with a gap of 25 bases between the germline ends. The run used an Illumina NovaSeq 6000. TCRalpha and TCRbeta cDNA libraries were built by 5'RACE with constant-segment primers, adding sample barcodes and unique molecular identifiers. RNA was extracted from every sample with Trizol reagent. Library amplification was performed in two PCR steps, and a second sample barcode and Illumina TruSeq adapters were introduced in the second step. The libraries were sequenced on an Illumina NovaSeq using 2 x 150 bp paired-end reads. The authors' pipeline ran thus. The reads were demultiplexed and collapsed into UMI-guided consensus sequences using migec v1.2.7. Using mixcr v2.1.11, UMI consensuses were aligned to TRA and TRB V and J templates and then assembled into clonotypes. A clonotype was counted as expanded or contracted only if both edgeR and NoisET called the change significant, with noise models trained on biological replicates. For edgeR calls, the cutoffs were a false discovery rate-adjusted p below 0.01 and a log2 fold-change threshold of 1. As an exploratory analysis of dynamics, max-normalized trajectories of the 1000 most abundant clonotypes were examined by PCA with hierarchical clustering. The CD4 or CD8 phenotype of responding clones was assigned using the separately sequenced CD4+ and CD8+ repertoires. TCRdb cleaned the public reads at Q25 with fastp, built clones with MiXCR and kept in-frame beta chains. Each CDR3 protein appears once, grouped with its most common genes and DNA. The V and J calls reflect TCRdb's pipeline rather than the authors' work. This sample lists about 410,000 distinct CDR3 sequences; more than 20% were detected once. Roughly 13% of the sample rests with the top ten.

The sequence links TRBV5-4 to TRBJ2-3; TRBD2 could be the D gene, as 7 bases match. The sequenced sample was PBMCs or a T cell subset sorted from them (not recorded which). This clonotype was obtained from an adult woman who had mild COVID-19 (a few samples of this study predate the infection). The sample titles of this study are shuffled in the database, so cell type and time point are left out; the donor was told from shared clones. The CDR3: CASHGAGAVRNTQYF. The nucleotides are TGTGCCTCCCACGGTGCGGGGGCCGTCCGGAATACGCAGTATTTT.